The 27 T cell receptor beta chains below were found in one sample sequenced in a study of blood T cell repertoires in COVID-19. TCRdb's copy holds only in-frame clones and misses some; the assay was immunoSEQ multiplex PCR. The table records approximately 150,000 clones, almost 85% of them present only once. Sequencing was carried out using peripheral blood. These receptors were taken from an elderly woman with COVID-19, enrolled during active disease.

The chain couples TRBV10-2 to TRBJ1-4; D uncertain. The CDR3 length is 16 residues. Trimming took 2 bases from V and 3 from J, leaving 13 bases between them. Per germline, CDR1 WSHSY and CDR2 SAAADI. For the CDR3, the DNA is TGCGCCAGCAGTGAGGGGTGGGGAGAACCTAATGAAAAACTGTTTTTT. Encoded protein: CASSEGWGEPNEKLFF.

This clone has more than one count but fewer than ten. The V gene is TRBV5-1, the J gene TRBJ2-2, with a possible D match to TRBD1 (6 bases). The CDR3 is made up of 14 amino acids. Trimming took off 4 bases at V and 4 bases at J, with 11 bases between the two ends. CDR1 SGHRS and CDR2 YFSETQ come from the germline V gene. The CDR3 region has the DNA TGCGCCAGCAGCGTTCAGGGGACCACCGGGGAGCTGTTTTTT. Its protein is CASSVQGTTGELFF.

Only a few counts were recorded for this clone. This chain joins TRBV6-5 and TRBJ2-1, with 10 bases aligning to TRBD2. The trim removed 7 bases at V and 4 bases at J, leaving 4 bases unmatched. CDR3 length: 14 amino acids. Germline assignment: CDR1 MNHEY and CDR2 SVGAGI. CDR3 coding DNA: TGTGCCAGCACGGCTAGCGGGGGTTACAATGAGCAGTTCTTC. This sequence encodes CASTASGGYNEQFF.

The chain uses TRBV11-3 and TRBJ2-3; a weak D match, TRBD2 (6 bases). From germline, CDR1 is SGHNT and CDR2 YENEEA. V lost 5 bases to trimming and J lost 4 bases, with 16 bases between them. The CDR3 extends over 15 amino acids. The CDR3 loop is CASSLLGGDADTQYF. DNA of the CDR3: TGTGCCAGCAGCCTCCTCGGGGGTGATGCAGATACGCAGTATTTT.

As concerns this clone: At the DNA level, this CDR3 is encoded by other sequences in the same sample as well. The rearrangement links TRBV18 to TRBJ2-3; 13 nucleotides agree with TRBD2. The CDR3 covers 16 residues. The germline V gene encodes CDR1 KGHSH and CDR2 LQKENI. V was clipped by 3 bases and J by 1 base; unmatched bases: 1. CDR3 DNA sequence: TGTGCCAGCTCACCCGGACTAGCGGGAGGCACAGATACGCAGTATTTT. This encodes CASSPGLAGGTDTQYF.

This sequence joins TRBV7-2 and TRBJ2-5; D is undetermined. V lost 2 bases and J lost 2, with 6 bases in between. CDR3 length: 13 amino acids. Germline V lookup: CDR1 SGHTA, CDR2 FQGNSA. CDR3 DNA: TGTGCCAGCAGCTTAATCCCACAAGAGACCCAGTACTTC. As protein: CASSLIPQETQYF.

The table lists this clone with a few counts. The chain carries TRBV11-2 and TRBJ2-2, with 7 bases fitting TRBD2. After removal of 6 bases from V and 9 bases from J, the junction contained 13 bases not matched to a gene. This CDR3 comprises 15 residues. CDR1 is SGHAT, CDR2 FQNNGV, per germline. In DNA, the CDR3 is TGTGCCAGCAGGGGGTTCAGCGGGACTCCCAGGGAGCTGTTTTTT. Amino acids: CASRGFSGTPRELFF.

V gene TRBV5-5 combines with J gene TRBJ1-4; D not certain. Germline CDR1 SGHKS, CDR2 YYEKEE (reference sequence). Trimming shortened V by 4 bases and J by 4 bases, and 11 bases separated the two germline ends. The CDR3 totals 14 residues. CDR3 protein: CASSGRPNNEKLFF. CDR3 DNA sequence: TGTGCCAGCAGCGGGAGGCCTAATAATGAAAAACTGTTTTTT.

The CDR3 bases are TGTGCCAGCAGCCCACAGGGTAATTCCTACGAGCAGTACTTC. This codes for CASSPQGNSYEQYF. This chain links TRBV5-5 with TRBJ2-7; weak D call: TRBD1 (6 bases). The CDR3 is made up of 14 amino acids. Germline values: CDR1 SGHKS, CDR2 YYEKEE (reference sequence). Trimming left V 4 bases short and J 1 base short, with 12 bases between.

CDR3 loop: CASSVEIQGANTEAFF. CDR3 bases: TGTGCCAGCAGCGTAGAGATACAGGGGGCTAACACTGAAGCTTTCTTT. The V gene is TRBV9, the J gene TRBJ1-1; TRBD1 aligns across 9 bases. The germline CDR1 and CDR2 sequences are SGDLS and YYNGEE. The CDR3 runs to 16 residues. The V and J ends lost 0 bases and 2 bases, in that order; junction bases with no gene match: 5.

The chain uses TRBV6-2 or TRBV6-3 and TRBJ2-7; D is perhaps TRBD2 (5 bases). The CDR3 has 14 amino acids. Trimming stripped 4 bases from V and 1 base from J, with 11 bases between. Per germline, CDR1 MNHEY and CDR2 SVGEGT. The CDR3 DNA sequence: TGTGCCAGCAGTTCATGGACGGGATCCTACGAGCAGTACTTC. Its translation is CASSSWTGSYEQYF.

This clone is a singleton in its sample. CDR3: CASALGNSYYNEQFF. The CDR3 bases are TGCGCCAGCGCCCTGGGCAACTCTTACTACAATGAGCAGTTCTTC. The V gene is TRBV4-1, the J gene TRBJ2-1; D remains ambiguous. Germline values: CDR1 MGHRA, CDR2 YSYEKL. Trimming cost V 8 bases and J 3 bases, with 17 bases left between them. The CDR3 extends over 15 amino acids.

The chain uses TRBV21-1 and TRBJ2-3; the table calls TRBD2, which could not be checked here. TRBV21-1 is labeled a pseudogene. CDR3 length equals 19 residues. The CDR3 is CASSKRRGLGLDGADTQYF. DNA for the CDR3: TGTGCCAGCAGCAAAAGGAGGGGTTTAGGACTAGATGGTGCAGATACGCAGTATTTT.

This sequence joins TRBV7-3 and TRBJ2-7, with 11 nucleotides matching TRBD2. Per the germline V gene, CDR1 is SGHTA and CDR2 is FQGTGA. The J segment lost 10 bases and the V segment lost 1 base, leaving 9 bases of the junction unmatched. The CDR3 extends over 15 amino acids. The DNA for the CDR3 is TGTGCCAGCAGCTTAATCCCGGGACTAGCGGCACTACAGTACTTC. Translated, it gives CASSLIPGLAALQYF.

V gene TRBV18 combines with J gene TRBJ1-4, with D uncertain. The V gene lost 4 bases and the J gene lost 4 bases, with 13 bases spanning the gap. Germline values: CDR1 KGHSH, CDR2 LQKENI. This CDR3 is 15 amino acids long. CDR3 DNA: TGTGCCAGCTCACTAGCCAGTACCTATAATGAAAAACTGTTTTTT. Residues: CASSLASTYNEKLFF.

The chain couples TRBV29-1 to TRBJ2-4, with 7 bases that match TRBD1. The CDR3 contains 13 residues. V lost 7 bases to trimming and J lost 3 bases; unmatched junction nucleotides: 6. Germline V CDR1 and CDR2: SQVTM, ANQGSEA. The chain's CDR3 is CSANRGGKNIQYF. Here the CDR3 DNA reads TGCAGCGCGAACAGGGGTGGCAAAAACATTCAGTACTTC.

The chain carries TRBV7-3 and TRBJ2-3; D is unresolved. Trimming left V 6 bases short and J 0 bases short, with 4 bases between. The CDR3 runs to 12 residues. The germline gives CDR1 SGHTA, CDR2 FQGTGA. CDR3 sequence: CASSTSTDTQYF. CDR3 coding DNA: TGTGCCAGCAGTACTAGCACAGATACGCAGTATTTT.

V is TRBV19 and J is TRBJ2-2; weak D call: TRBD2 (6 bases). The CDR3 sequence is 16 residues long. The germline gives CDR1 LNHDA, CDR2 SQIVND (reference sequence). The V gene lost 7 bases and the J gene lost 1 base, with 16 bases spanning the gap. This CDR3 reads CASTQEGRQNTGELFF. The DNA of the CDR3 is TGTGCCAGTACTCAGGAGGGTAGACAGAACACCGGGGAGCTGTTTTTT.

The chain employs TRBV30 and TRBJ2-2; D is perhaps TRBD1 (6 bases). The V end lost 0 bases, the J end lost 5 bases, and 7 bases lay between the germline ends. In germline, CDR1 is GTSNPN, CDR2 SVGIG (reference sequence). This CDR3 has 13 residues. CDR3 nucleotide sequence: TGTGCCTGGAGTGTAACAGGGACCGGGGAGCTGTTTTTT. It encodes CAWSVTGTGELFF.

The chain recombines TRBV5-1 with TRBJ1-2, with TRBD1 as a possible D gene (6 bases). Germline lookup yields CDR1 SGHRS and CDR2 YFSETQ. This CDR3 has 13 amino acids. The V gene lost 4 bases and the J gene lost 4 bases, with 11 bases spanning the gap. The chain's CDR3 is CASSREQGYGYTF. For the CDR3, the DNA is TGCGCCAGCAGCAGGGAACAGGGCTATGGCTACACCTTC.

CDR3 nucleotide sequence: TGTGCCAGCAGCGTAGGCCCAGGGATTAATGAAAAACTGTTTTTT. Encoded protein: CASSVGPGINEKLFF. This chain uses TRBV9 with TRBJ1-4; D may be TRBD1 (5 bases). Germline assignment: CDR1 SGDLS and CDR2 YYNGEE. The CDR3 is 15 residues long. V shed 0 bases and J shed 4 bases, with 10 bases lying between them.

This clone has just one count. The chain uses TRBV21-1 and TRBJ2-5; TRBD2 reflects the table's D call only, with no check against the DNA. TRBV21-1 has pseudogene status. The CDR3 is made up of 15 amino acids. DNA for the CDR3: TGTGCCAGCAGTAGGGCATGGGGGGATCAAGAGACCCAGTACTTC. It encodes CASSRAWGDQETQYF.

The rearrangement joins TRBV18 to TRBJ2-1, with D tentatively TRBD2 (6 bases). Germline V gene sequence: CDR1 KGHSH, CDR2 LQKENI. Trimming took 6 bases from V and 4 from J, leaving 19 bases between them. The CDR3 is 16 amino acids. The chain's CDR3 is CASSRQQGGVYNEQFF. CDR3 bases: TGTGCCAGCTCCCGGCAGCAGGGCGGGGTTTACAATGAGCAGTTCTTC. The variable domain in full, completed from reference TRBV18 and TRBJ2-1, reads NAGVMQNPRHLVRRRGQEARLRCSPMKGHSHVYWYRQLPEEGLKFMVYLQKENIIDESGMPKERFSAEFPKEGPSILRIQQVVRGDSAAYFCASSRQQGGVYNEQFFGPGTRLTVL.

J is TRBJ2-2 and V is TRBV29-1; D is possibly TRBD2 (5 bases). The CDR3 is 13 residues long. Trimming took off 6 bases at V and 4 bases at J, with 12 bases between the two ends. The germline V gene encodes CDR1 SQVTM and CDR2 ANQGSEA. CDR3 in amino acids: CSVRGHFTGELFF. In nucleotides, the CDR3 is TGCAGCGTGCGCGGGCATTTCACCGGGGAGCTGTTTTTT.

The chain is built from TRBV5-1 and TRBJ2-1; TRBD2 matches at 14 bases. The CDR3 spans 18 residues. With V trimmed by 2 bases and J by 0 bases, 4 bases remained unmatched. Germline CDR1 is SGHRS and CDR2 is YFSETQ. Here the CDR3 DNA reads TGCGCCAGCAGCTTTCGGACTAGCGGGAGGAACTCCTACAATGAGCAGTTCTTC. Protein sequence: CASSFRTSGRNSYNEQFF.

This clone was recorded a few times. The V call is TRBV4-2, the J call TRBJ2-5, with TRBD2 as a possible D gene (7 bases). The CDR3 spans 17 residues. The V end was cut by 0 bases, the J end by 3 bases, with 17 bases between. Germline V gene data show CDR1 as LGHNA and CDR2 as YNFKEQ. The CDR3 region is CASSQDLGGAGKETQYF. CDR3 sequence (DNA): TGTGCCAGCAGCCAAGATCTGGGGGGGGCAGGGAAAGAGACCCAGTACTTC.

The chain uses TRBV7-9 and TRBJ1-5, with a weak D call TRBD1 (6 bases). Trimming removed 4 bases at V and 3 bases at J, with 13 bases between. Germline loops: CDR1 SEHNR, CDR2 FQNEAQ (reference sequence). This CDR3 is 15 amino acids long. CDR3 protein: CASSSPTGSNQPQHF. DNA for the CDR3: TGTGCCAGCAGCTCCCCAACAGGGTCCAATCAGCCCCAGCATTTT. Complete variable domain (other parts from reference TRBV7-9 and TRBJ1-5): DTGVSQNPRHKITKRGQNVTFRCDPISEHNRLYWYRQTLGQGPEFLTYFQNEAQLEKSRLLSDRFSAERPKGSFSTLEIQRTEQGDSAMYLCASSSPTGSNQPQHFGDGTRLSIL.